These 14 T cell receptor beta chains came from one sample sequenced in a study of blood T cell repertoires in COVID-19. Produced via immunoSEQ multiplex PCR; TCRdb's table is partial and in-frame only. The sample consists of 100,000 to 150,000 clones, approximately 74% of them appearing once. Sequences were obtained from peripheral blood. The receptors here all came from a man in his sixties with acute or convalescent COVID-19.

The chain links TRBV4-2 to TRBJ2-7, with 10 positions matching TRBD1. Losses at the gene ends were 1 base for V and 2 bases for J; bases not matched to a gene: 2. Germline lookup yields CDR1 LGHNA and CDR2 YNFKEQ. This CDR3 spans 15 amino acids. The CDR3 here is CASSQAGTGAYEQYF. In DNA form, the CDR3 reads TGTGCCAGCAGCCAAGCGGGGACAGGGGCCTACGAGCAGTACTTC.

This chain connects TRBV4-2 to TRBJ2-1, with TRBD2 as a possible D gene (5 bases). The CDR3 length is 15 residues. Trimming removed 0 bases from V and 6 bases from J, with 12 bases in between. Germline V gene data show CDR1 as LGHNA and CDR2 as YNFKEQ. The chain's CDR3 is CASSQDRRESNEQFF. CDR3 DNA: TGTGCCAGCAGCCAAGATCGCCGGGAAAGCAATGAGCAGTTCTTC.

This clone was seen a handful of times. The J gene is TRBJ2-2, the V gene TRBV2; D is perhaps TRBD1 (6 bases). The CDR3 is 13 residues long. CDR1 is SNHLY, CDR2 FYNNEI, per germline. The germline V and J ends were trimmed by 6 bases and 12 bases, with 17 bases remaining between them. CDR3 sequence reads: CASRKGDSGQLFF. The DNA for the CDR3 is TGTGCCAGCAGAAAGGGGGATTCGGGGCAGCTGTTTTTT.

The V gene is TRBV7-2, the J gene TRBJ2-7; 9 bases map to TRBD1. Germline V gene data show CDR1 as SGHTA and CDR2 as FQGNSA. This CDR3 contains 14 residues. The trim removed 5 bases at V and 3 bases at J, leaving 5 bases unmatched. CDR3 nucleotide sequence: TGTGCCAGCAGCCCGGACAGGGGTGTCTACGAGCAGTACTTC. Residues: CASSPDRGVYEQYF.

DNA of the CDR3: TGCAGCGTTCTAAGGGGAAACTATGGCTACACCTTC. It codes for CSVLRGNYGYTF. The genes are TRBV29-1 and TRBJ1-2, with D maybe TRBD1 (5 bases). V was trimmed by 5 bases and J by 2 bases, leaving 9 bases between them. The CDR3 totals 12 residues. The germline V gene encodes CDR1 SQVTM and CDR2 ANQGSEA.

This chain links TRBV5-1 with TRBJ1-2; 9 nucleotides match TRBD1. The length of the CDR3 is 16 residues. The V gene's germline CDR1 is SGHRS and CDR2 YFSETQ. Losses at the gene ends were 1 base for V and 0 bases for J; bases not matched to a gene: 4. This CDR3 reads CASSLRTGEANYGYTF. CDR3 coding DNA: TGCGCCAGCAGCTTGAGGACAGGGGAAGCTAACTATGGCTACACCTTC.

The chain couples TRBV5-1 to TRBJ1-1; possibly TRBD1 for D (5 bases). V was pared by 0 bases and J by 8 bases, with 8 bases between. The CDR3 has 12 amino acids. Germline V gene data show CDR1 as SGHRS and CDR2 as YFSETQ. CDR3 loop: CASSLVWGEAFF. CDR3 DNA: TGCGCCAGCAGCTTGGTCTGGGGCGAAGCTTTCTTT. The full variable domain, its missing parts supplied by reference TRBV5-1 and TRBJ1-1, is KAGVTQTPRYLIKTRGQQVTLSCSPISGHRSVSWYQQTPGQGLQFLFEYFSETQRNKGNFPGRFSGRQFSNSRSEMNVSTLELGDSALYLCASSLVWGEAFFGQGTRLTVV.

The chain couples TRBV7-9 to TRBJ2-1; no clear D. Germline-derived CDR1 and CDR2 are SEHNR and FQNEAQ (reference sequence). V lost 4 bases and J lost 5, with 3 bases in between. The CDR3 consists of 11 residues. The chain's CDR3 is CASSSDNEQFF. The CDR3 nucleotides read TGTGCCAGCAGCTCGGACAATGAGCAGTTCTTC.

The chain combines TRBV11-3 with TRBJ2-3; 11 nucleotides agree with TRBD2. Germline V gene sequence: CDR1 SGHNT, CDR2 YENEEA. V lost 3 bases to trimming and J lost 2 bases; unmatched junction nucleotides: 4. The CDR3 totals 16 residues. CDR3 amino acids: CASSLLAGGATDTQYF. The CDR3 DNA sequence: TGTGCCAGCAGCTTGCTAGCGGGAGGTGCCACAGATACGCAGTATTTT.

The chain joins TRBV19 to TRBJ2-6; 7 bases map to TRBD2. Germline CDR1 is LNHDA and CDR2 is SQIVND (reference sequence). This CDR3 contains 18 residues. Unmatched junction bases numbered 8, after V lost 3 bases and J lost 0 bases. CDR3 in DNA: TGTGCCAGTAGTATGGCGGGAGCCGCCTTCTCTGGGGCCAACGTCCTGACTTTC. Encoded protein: CASSMAGAAFSGANVLTF.

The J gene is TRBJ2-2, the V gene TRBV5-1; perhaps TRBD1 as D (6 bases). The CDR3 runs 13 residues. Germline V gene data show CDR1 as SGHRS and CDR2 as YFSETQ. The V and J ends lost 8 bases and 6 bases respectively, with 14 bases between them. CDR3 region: CARITGFPGELFF. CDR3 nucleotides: TGCGCCAGGATTACAGGGTTCCCCGGGGAGCTGTTTTTT.

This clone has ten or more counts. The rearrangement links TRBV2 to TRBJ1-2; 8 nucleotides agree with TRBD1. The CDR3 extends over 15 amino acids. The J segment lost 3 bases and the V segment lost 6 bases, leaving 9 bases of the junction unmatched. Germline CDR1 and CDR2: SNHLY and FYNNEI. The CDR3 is CASRGAGQGYYGYTF. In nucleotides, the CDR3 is TGTGCCAGCAGGGGGGCAGGACAGGGCTACTATGGCTACACCTTC.

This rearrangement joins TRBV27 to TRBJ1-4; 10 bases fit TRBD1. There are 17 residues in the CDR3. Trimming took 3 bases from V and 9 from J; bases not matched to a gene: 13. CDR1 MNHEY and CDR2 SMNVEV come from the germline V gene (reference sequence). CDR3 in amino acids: CASSLDTPDRGVKKLFF. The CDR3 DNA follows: TGTGCCAGCAGTTTGGACACCCCGGACAGGGGGGTGAAAAAACTGTTTTTT.

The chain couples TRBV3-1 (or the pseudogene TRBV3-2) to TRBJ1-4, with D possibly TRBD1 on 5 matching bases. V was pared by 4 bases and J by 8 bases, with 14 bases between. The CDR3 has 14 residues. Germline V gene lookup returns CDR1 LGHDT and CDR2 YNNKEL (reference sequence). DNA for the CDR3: TGTGCCAGCAGCCGGGGGGGAAGAGAGGAAAAACTGTTTTTT. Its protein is CASSRGGREEKLFF.